These 28 T cell receptor beta chains were sequenced from one sample in a study of beta chain features in type 1 diabetes. Every bit of the isolated RNA underwent reverse transcription, so sequencing read expressed TCRB transcripts. Libraries were prepared by immunoSEQ multiplex PCR; TCRdb keeps only in-frame clonotypes and omits some of them. The sample includes over 300,000 clones, 7.5% to 9% of them seen just once. The specimen was central memory CD4+ T cells from blood. These receptors all stem from a woman between 18 and 30 years old in good health.

The V and J genes are TRBV28 and TRBJ2-7, with 9 bases that match TRBD1. The V and J ends lost 2 bases and 3 bases, in that order; junction bases with no gene match: 2. Germline V CDR1 and CDR2: MDHEN, SYDVKM. This CDR3 has 14 amino acids. The CDR3, as DNA: TGTGCCAGCAGTTTAGACAGGGGGTTCTACGAGCAGTACTTC. Its translation is CASSLDRGFYEQYF. The entire variable domain, with the rest obtained from reference TRBV28 and TRBJ2-7, is as follows: DVKVTQSSRYLVKRTGEKVFLECVQDMDHENMFWYRQDPGLGLRLIYFSYDVKMKEKGDIPEGYSVSREKKERFSLILESASTNQTSMYLCASSLDRGFYEQYFGPGTRLTVT.

The chain links TRBV7-6 to TRBJ2-1; 9 nucleotides line up with TRBD2. Germline V gene data show CDR1 as SGHVS and CDR2 as FNYEAQ. The CDR3 runs to 18 residues. Unmatched junction bases numbered 10, after V lost 1 base and J lost 3 bases. CDR3: CASSLVLVREGYYNEQFF. The CDR3 nucleotides are TGTGCCAGCAGCTTAGTTCTCGTGCGGGAGGGTTACTACAATGAGCAGTTCTTC.

This clone was counted a few times. V usage is TRBV5-6 and J usage is TRBJ2-2; TRBD1 matches at 7 bases. The V gene end was trimmed by 3 bases and the J gene end by 1 base; junction bases not matched to a gene: 3. Germline values: CDR1 SGHDT, CDR2 YYEEEE. The CDR3 is made up of 15 amino acids. Written as DNA, the CDR3 is TGTGCCAGCAGCTCGACAGGGAAGAACACCGGGGAGCTGTTTTTT. As protein: CASSSTGKNTGELFF.

CDR3 sequence: CASTAGGRDTQYF. CDR3 DNA sequence: TGTGCCAGCACCGCGGGAGGACGGGATACGCAGTATTTT. V gene TRBV28 combines with J gene TRBJ2-3, with 8 bases that match TRBD2. Trimming took 7 bases from V and 6 from J; bases not matched to a gene: 6. Germline CDR1 is MDHEN and CDR2 is SYDVKM. This CDR3 region has 13 residues. Variable domain in full (rest from reference TRBV28 and TRBJ2-3): DVKVTQSSRYLVKRTGEKVFLECVQDMDHENMFWYRQDPGLGLRLIYFSYDVKMKEKGDIPEGYSVSREKKERFSLILESASTNQTSMYLCASTAGGRDTQYFGPGTRLTVL.

The V call is TRBV10-3, the J call TRBJ2-7; D may match TRBD1 or TRBD2 (5 bases each). This CDR3 has 12 residues. Germline V gene data show CDR1 as ENHRY and CDR2 as SYGVKD. Trimming shortened V by 8 bases and J by 3 bases, and 11 bases separated the two germline ends. The CDR3 coding sequence is TGTGCCATCCGGGGCAGCTTCTACGAGCAGTACTTC. Protein product: CAIRGSFYEQYF.

V usage is TRBV27 and J usage is TRBJ2-6; 12 nucleotides match TRBD1. V dropped 5 bases and J dropped 3; count of bases not matched to a gene: 8. Germline V gene data show CDR1 as MNHEY and CDR2 as SMNVEV (reference sequence). The CDR3 extends over 18 amino acids. As DNA, the CDR3 is TGTGCCAGCAGTGGAGGGACAGGGGGCGCACGTGGGGCCAACGTCCTGACTTTC. It translates to CASSGGTGGARGANVLTF.

The table lists this clone with many counts. This specimen includes other DNA sequences encoding the same CDR3. V gene TRBV7-2 combines with J gene TRBJ2-3; 7 bases are a match to TRBD2. This CDR3 spans 15 amino acids. Germline-derived CDR1 and CDR2 are SGHTA and FQGNSA. J was trimmed by 0 bases and V by 5 bases; bases with no gene match: 5. The CDR3 protein is CASSRDYLSTDTQYF. The CDR3, as DNA: TGTGCCAGCAGCCGGGACTACCTTAGCACAGATACGCAGTATTTT.

In its sample, this clone was seen a few times. V gene TRBV29-1 combines with J gene TRBJ2-5; tentatively, D is TRBD1 or TRBD2 (6 bases each). The CDR3 loop spans 12 amino acids. Trimming took off 7 bases at V and 4 bases at J, with 13 bases between the two ends. Germline V gives CDR1 SQVTM, CDR2 ANQGSEA. The CDR3 loop is CSGYEGGETQYF. The CDR3 nucleotides read TGCAGCGGATACGAGGGGGGAGAGACCCAGTACTTC.

Regarding this clone: Other DNA sequences in this sample translate to the same CDR3. The gene calls are TRBV4-3 and TRBJ2-1, with a weak D call TRBD2 (6 bases). From germline, CDR1 is LGHNA and CDR2 YSLEER. The CDR3 loop spans 13 amino acids. The V end lost 4 bases, the J end lost 3 bases, and 7 bases lay between the germline ends. CDR3 in DNA: TGCGCCAGCAGCCGTAGCGGCTACAATGAGCAGTTCTTC. This gives the protein CASSRSGYNEQFF.

This clone was seen a handful of times. The chain's CDR3 is CASSIGGLAGIRAYNEQFF. DNA for the CDR3: TGTGCCAGTAGTATAGGGGGACTAGCGGGGATAAGAGCCTACAATGAGCAGTTCTTC. The V and J genes are TRBV19 and TRBJ2-1, with TRBD2 identical over 13 bases. The CDR3 consists of 19 residues. V lost 1 base to trimming and J lost 2 bases; unmatched junction nucleotides: 8. Germline V gives CDR1 LNHDA, CDR2 SQIVND (reference sequence).

This clone was seen more than once but under ten times. V and J are TRBV7-2 and TRBJ2-5; 7 bases are shared with TRBD2. The length of the CDR3 is 16 residues. Per germline, CDR1 SGHTA and CDR2 FQGNSA. V dropped 5 bases and J dropped 5; count of bases not matched to a gene: 14. CDR3 sequence (DNA): TGTGCCAGCAGCCAGAACGGGGCGGGAGCGGGTGAGACCCAGTACTTC. The encoded protein is CASSQNGAGAGETQYF.

The table lists this clone with many counts. The rearrangement links TRBV11-1 to TRBJ2-4; 7 bases map to TRBD1. This CDR3 comprises 14 residues. Germline trimming cut 4 bases from V and 7 bases from J; bases unmatched to any gene: 7. Germline assignment: CDR1 SGHAT and CDR2 FQDESV (reference sequence). CDR3 coding DNA: TGTGCCAGCAGCTACAGGGGCAAGGGTAACATTCAGTACTTC. Encoded protein: CASSYRGKGNIQYF.

The table lists this clone with a few counts. The genes are TRBV4-1 and TRBJ2-5, with 10 bases identical to TRBD2. The CDR3 spans 16 residues. The trim removed 3 bases at V and 3 bases at J, leaving 7 bases unmatched. Germline lookup yields CDR1 MGHRA and CDR2 YSYEKL. CDR3 protein: CASSQMILAGEETQYF. CDR3 nucleotides: TGCGCCAGCAGCCAGATGATTCTAGCGGGAGAAGAGACCCAGTACTTC.

This clone was observed at least ten times. This chain joins TRBV21-1 and TRBJ1-4; TRBD1 was called by the table and not checked on the DNA. TRBV21-1 is marked as a pseudogene. The CDR3 has 16 residues. The CDR3 loop is CASSIRVGTAWEKLFF. CDR3 DNA: TGTGCCAGCAGCATCCGGGTTGGGACAGCTTGGGAAAAACTGTTTTTT.

The gene calls are TRBV18 and TRBJ2-7; weak D call: TRBD1 (5 bases). Germline V CDR1 and CDR2: KGHSH, LQKENI. This CDR3 contains 13 residues. V gave up 8 bases and J gave up 2 bases, with 13 bases separating them. The CDR3 spells CASHLQGAYEQYF. The CDR3 nucleotides read TGTGCCAGCCATCTTCAGGGCGCCTACGAGCAGTACTTC.

This chain joins TRBV4-2 and TRBJ2-2, with 9 bases lining up with TRBD2. Germline-derived CDR1 and CDR2 are LGHNA and YNFKEQ. The CDR3 has 16 residues. With V trimmed by 2 bases and J by 2 bases, 3 bases remained unmatched. The CDR3 loop is CASSQLLAGNTGELFF. DNA for the CDR3: TGTGCCAGCAGCCAACTGCTAGCGGGAAACACCGGGGAGCTGTTTTTT.

This clone was detected only a few times. The chain couples TRBV23-1 to TRBJ2-3, with 10 bases lining up with TRBD2. TRBV23-1 falls under the ORF class, with uncertain function. The CDR3 totals 20 residues. V lost 0 bases and J lost 5; bases outside the gene matches: 17. The DNA for the CDR3 is TGCGCCAGCAGTCAATCGATTCCTAGCGGGAGTTTGTCCGACAAAGATACGCAGTATTTT. Translating it yields CASSQSIPSGSLSDKDTQYF.

This clone was seen a few times. The V call is TRBV10-3, the J call TRBJ1-2; 12 bases line up with TRBD1. The CDR3 has 16 amino acids. The germline V gene encodes CDR1 ENHRY and CDR2 SYGVKD. The ends lost 4 bases at V and 13 bases at J; junction bases unmatched: 16. Here the CDR3 DNA reads TGTGCCATCAGTGGCGGGACAGGGGGCCGGCGGGTTTCTTTCACCTTC. Its protein product is CAISGGTGGRRVSFTF.

This clone was observed at least ten times. The chain combines TRBV7-9 with TRBJ2-7, with D possibly called TRBD1 or TRBD2 (6 bases each). The CDR3 covers 14 residues. Trimming took 0 bases from V and 3 from J, leaving 9 bases between them. Per the germline V gene, CDR1 is SEHNR and CDR2 is FQNEAQ (reference sequence). The CDR3 DNA reads as TGTGCCAGCAGCTTAGCGGAGGGGGGCTACGAGCAGTACTTC. This encodes CASSLAEGGYEQYF.

CDR3 amino acids: CASSARGGSDTQYF. In DNA form, the CDR3 reads TGTGCCAGCAGTGCGCGCGGGGGATCAGATACGCAGTATTTT. The rearrangement links TRBV6-1 to TRBJ2-3, with 7 bases that match TRBD2. The germline V gene has CDR1 MNHNS and CDR2 SASEGT. V was clipped by 4 bases and J by 4 bases; unmatched bases: 5. This CDR3 is 14 amino acids long.

V gene TRBV20-1 combines with J gene TRBJ2-5; D unresolved. The CDR3 totals 11 residues. Germline V CDR1 and CDR2: DFQATT, SNEGSKA (reference sequence). CDR3 loop: CRVAGGETQYF. CDR3 sequence (DNA): TGCAGGGTAGCTGGTGGGGAGACCCAGTACTTC.

The rearrangement uses TRBV5-5 and TRBJ2-7, with D hard to call. The CDR3 runs to 11 residues. Per germline, CDR1 SGHKS and CDR2 YYEKEE (reference sequence). V lost 0 bases and J lost 6, with 4 bases in between. CDR3 region: CASSLVGEQYF. CDR3 in DNA: TGTGCCAGCAGCTTGGTGGGCGAGCAGTACTTC.

CDR3 in DNA: TGTGCCAGCAGCTTAGCGGGGACAGGTTGGGCCTACGAGCAGTACTTC. Amino acids: CASSLAGTGWAYEQYF. This chain uses TRBV11-2 with TRBJ2-7; 8 bases match TRBD1. The CDR3 extends over 16 amino acids. J lost 2 bases, V lost 1 base, and 7 bases had no gene match. Germline-derived CDR1 and CDR2 are SGHAT and FQNNGV.

Remarks on this clone: A much bigger clone sits one base away, suggesting this may be a read error. The genes are TRBV13 and TRBJ2-2, with 10 bases fitting TRBD2. Germline V gene lookup returns CDR1 PRHDT and CDR2 FYEKMQ (reference sequence). V lost 7 bases to trimming and J lost 7 bases; unmatched junction nucleotides: 6. The CDR3 contains 14 residues. Here the CDR3 DNA reads TGTGCCAGCACTAGCGGGAGCAAGAGCGGGGAGCTGTTTTTT. Protein sequence: CASTSGSKSGELFF.

This clone was picked up a small number of times. The V and J genes are TRBV2 and TRBJ2-1; tentatively, D is TRBD2 (6 bases). Germline V gene data show CDR1 as SNHLY and CDR2 as FYNNEI. Trimming took off 6 bases at V and 5 bases at J, with 17 bases between the two ends. The CDR3 has 15 residues. CDR3 bases: TGTGCCAGCAGAACTACTAGCATCTTGGACAATGAGCAGTTCTTC. This codes for CASRTTSILDNEQFF.

The chain has TRBV6-1 and TRBJ2-2; D not resolved. Trimming removed 6 bases at V and 2 bases at J, with 10 bases between. Germline V gene data show CDR1 as MNHNS and CDR2 as SASEGT. The CDR3 is 14 amino acids. In DNA form, the CDR3 reads TGTGCCAGCAGGGAACAGTCCAACACCGGGGAGCTGTTTTTT. Amino acids: CASREQSNTGELFF.

This clone has just a few counts. Germline is not matched at one junction end, which may reflect a read error. This chain links TRBV5-4 with TRBJ2-3; 7 bases map to TRBD2. Germline V gives CDR1 SGHNT, CDR2 YYREEE (reference sequence). The CDR3 is made up of 15 amino acids. For the CDR3, the DNA is TGCGCCAGCAGCCCGAGGGCGGGAGAGGTAGATACGCAGTATTTT. This encodes CASSPRAGEVDTQYF.

The table lists this clone with a few counts. The chain has TRBV2 and TRBJ2-5; D gene unclear. Germline CDR1 is SNHLY and CDR2 is FYNNEI. This CDR3 region has 13 residues. Trimming removed 5 bases at V and 1 base at J, with 8 bases between. The CDR3 region has the DNA TGTGCCAGCAGTAGGCAGCCCCAAGAGACCCAGTACTTC. Its protein product is CASSRQPQETQYF.